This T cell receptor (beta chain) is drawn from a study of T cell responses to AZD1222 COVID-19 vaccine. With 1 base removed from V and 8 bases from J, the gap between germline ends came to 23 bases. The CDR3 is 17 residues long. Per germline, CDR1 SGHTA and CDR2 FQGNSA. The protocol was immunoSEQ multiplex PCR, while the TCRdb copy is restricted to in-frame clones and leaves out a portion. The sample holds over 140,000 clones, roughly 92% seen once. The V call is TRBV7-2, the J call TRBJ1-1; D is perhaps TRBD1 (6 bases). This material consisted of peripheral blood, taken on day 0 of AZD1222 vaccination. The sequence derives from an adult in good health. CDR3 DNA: TGTGCCAGCAGCTTAGGCGGGGGGCTTTTCAAGAGAATAGAAGCTTTCTTT. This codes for CASSLGGGLFKRIEAFF.